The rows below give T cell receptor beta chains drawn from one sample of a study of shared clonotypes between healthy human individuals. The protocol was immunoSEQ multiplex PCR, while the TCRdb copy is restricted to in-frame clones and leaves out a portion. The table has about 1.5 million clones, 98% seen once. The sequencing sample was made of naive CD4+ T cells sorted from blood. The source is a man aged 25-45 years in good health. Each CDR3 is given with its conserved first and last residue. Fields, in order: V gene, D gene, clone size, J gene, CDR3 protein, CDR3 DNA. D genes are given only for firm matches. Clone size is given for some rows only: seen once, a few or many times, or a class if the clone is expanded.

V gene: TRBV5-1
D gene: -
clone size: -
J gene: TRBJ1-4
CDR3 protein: CASSEKGGREKLFF
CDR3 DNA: TGCGCCAGCTCTGAGAAAGGGGGAAGGGAAAAACTGTTTTTT

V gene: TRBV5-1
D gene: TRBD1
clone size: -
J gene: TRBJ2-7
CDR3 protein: CATRDRSSYEQYF
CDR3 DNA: TGCGCCACCAGGGACAGATCCTCCTACGAGCAGTACTTC

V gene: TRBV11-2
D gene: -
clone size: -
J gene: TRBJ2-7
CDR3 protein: CASSLGVSFAYEQYF
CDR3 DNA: TGTGCCAGCAGCTTAGGGGTATCCTTCGCTTACGAGCAGTACTTC

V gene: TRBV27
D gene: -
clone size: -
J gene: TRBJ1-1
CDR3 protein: CASSFRVGYDTEAFF
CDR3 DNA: TGTGCCAGCAGTTTTCGTGTCGGATACGACACTGAAGCTTTCTTT

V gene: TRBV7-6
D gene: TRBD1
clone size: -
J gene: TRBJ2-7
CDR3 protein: CASSRRTGSSYEQYF
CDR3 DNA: TGTGCCAGCAGCCGCCGGACAGGATCCTCCTACGAGCAGTACTTC

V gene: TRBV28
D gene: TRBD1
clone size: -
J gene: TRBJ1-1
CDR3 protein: CASSVTGSTEAFF
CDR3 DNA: TGTGCCAGCAGCGTGACAGGGTCCACTGAAGCTTTCTTT

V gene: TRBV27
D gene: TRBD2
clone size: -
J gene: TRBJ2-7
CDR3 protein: CASSPSGSRYEQYF
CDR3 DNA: TGTGCCAGCAGCCCAAGCGGGAGTAGGTACGAGCAGTACTTC

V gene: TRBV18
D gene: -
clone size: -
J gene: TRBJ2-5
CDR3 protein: CASSLSARAVPGETQYF
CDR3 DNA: TGTGCCAGCTCACTATCCGCTCGAGCGGTACCGGGAGAGACCCAGTACTTC

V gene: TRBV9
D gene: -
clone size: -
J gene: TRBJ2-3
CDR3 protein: CASSPPSDTQYF
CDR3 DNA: TGTGCCAGCAGCCCTCCTTCAGATACGCAGTATTTT

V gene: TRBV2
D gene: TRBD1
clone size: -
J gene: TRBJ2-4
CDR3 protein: CASSEREQGVKNIQYF
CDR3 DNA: TGTGCCAGCAGTGAAAGGGAACAGGGGGTCAAAAACATTCAGTACTTC

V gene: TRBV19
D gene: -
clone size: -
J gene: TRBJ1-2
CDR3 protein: CASSNARVYGYGYTF
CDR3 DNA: TGTGCCAGTAGCAACGCAAGGGTTTACGGCTATGGCTACACCTTC

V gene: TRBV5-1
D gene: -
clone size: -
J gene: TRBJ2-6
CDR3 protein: CASSLEHLSGANVLTF
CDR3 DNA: TGCGCCAGCAGCTTGGAACACCTCTCTGGGGCCAACGTCCTGACTTTC

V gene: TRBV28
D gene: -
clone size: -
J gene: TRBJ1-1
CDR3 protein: CASNTISEAFF
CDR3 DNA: TGTGCCAGCAATACCATTTCAGAAGCTTTCTTT

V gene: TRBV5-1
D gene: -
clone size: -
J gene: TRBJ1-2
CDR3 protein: CASSLDSTFIYGYTF
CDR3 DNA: TGCGCCAGCAGCTTGGACAGCACTTTCATCTATGGCTACACCTTC

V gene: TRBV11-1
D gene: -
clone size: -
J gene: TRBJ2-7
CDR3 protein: CASSSRSPYYEQYF
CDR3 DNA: TGTGCCAGCAGCTCCCGCTCCCCGTACTACGAGCAGTACTTC

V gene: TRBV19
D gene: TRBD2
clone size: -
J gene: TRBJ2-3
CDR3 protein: CASSINVAGPADTQYF
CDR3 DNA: TGTGCCAGTAGTATAAATGTAGCGGGACCCGCAGATACGCAGTATTTT

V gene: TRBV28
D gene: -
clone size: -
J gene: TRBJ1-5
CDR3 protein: CASSSHPAGRQPQHF
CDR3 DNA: TGTGCCAGCAGCAGCCACCCGGCGGGGAGGCAGCCCCAGCATTTT

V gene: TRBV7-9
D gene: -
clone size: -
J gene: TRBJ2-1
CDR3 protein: CASSWQNEQFF
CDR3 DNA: TGTGCCAGCAGCTGGCAGAATGAGCAGTTCTTC

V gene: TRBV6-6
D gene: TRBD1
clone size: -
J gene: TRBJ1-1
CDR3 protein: CASSSGQGWNTEAFF
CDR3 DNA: TGTGCCAGCAGTTCGGGACAGGGCTGGAACACTGAAGCTTTCTTT

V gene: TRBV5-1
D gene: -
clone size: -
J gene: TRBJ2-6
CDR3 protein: CASSSGGGTNSGANVLTF
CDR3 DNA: TGCGCCAGCAGCTCCGGAGGAGGGACCAACTCTGGGGCCAACGTCCTGACTTTC

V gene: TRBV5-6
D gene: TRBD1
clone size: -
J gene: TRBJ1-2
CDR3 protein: CASSHRDSLNYGYTF
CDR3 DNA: TGTGCCAGCAGCCACCGGGACAGTCTTAACTATGGCTACACCTTC

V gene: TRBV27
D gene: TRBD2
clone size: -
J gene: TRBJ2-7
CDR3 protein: CASSIFASGSPYEQYF
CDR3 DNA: TGTGCCAGCAGCATCTTTGCTAGCGGGAGCCCCTACGAGCAGTACTTC

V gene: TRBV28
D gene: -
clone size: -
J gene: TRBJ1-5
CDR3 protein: CASSGNQPQHF
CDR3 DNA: TGTGCCAGCAGCGGCAATCAGCCCCAGCATTTT

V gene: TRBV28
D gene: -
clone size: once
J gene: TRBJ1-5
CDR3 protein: CASSLGMGFSHSNQPQHF
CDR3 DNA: TGTGCCAGCAGCTTGGGAATGGGGTTCAGCCATAGCAATCAGCCCCAGCATTTT

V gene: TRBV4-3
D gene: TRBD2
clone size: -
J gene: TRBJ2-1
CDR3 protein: CASSQDSGRPKIYNEQFF
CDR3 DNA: TGCGCCAGCAGCCAAGATAGCGGGAGGCCTAAAATTTACAATGAGCAGTTCTTC

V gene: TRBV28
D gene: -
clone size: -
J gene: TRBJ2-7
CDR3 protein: CASSLSPYEQYF
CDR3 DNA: TGTGCCAGCAGTTTATCCCCCTACGAGCAGTACTTC

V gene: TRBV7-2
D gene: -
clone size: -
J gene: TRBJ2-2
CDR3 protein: CASSLRRGANTGELFF
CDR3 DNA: TGTGCCAGCAGCTTAAGGCGGGGCGCGAACACCGGGGAGCTGTTTTTT

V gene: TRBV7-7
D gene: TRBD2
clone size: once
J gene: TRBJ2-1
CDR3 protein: CASSLASGSSYNEQFF
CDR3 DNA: TGTGCTAGCAGCTTAGCTAGCGGGAGTTCCTACAATGAGCAGTTCTTC

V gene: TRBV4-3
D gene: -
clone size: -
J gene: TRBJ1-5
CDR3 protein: CASSQTPRSPQHF
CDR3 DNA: TGCGCCAGCAGCCAAACCCCCAGGTCGCCCCAGCATTTT

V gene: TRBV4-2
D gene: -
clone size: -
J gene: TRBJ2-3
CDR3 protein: CASSQVTVTDTQYF
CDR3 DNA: TGTGCCAGCAGCCAGGTGACAGTCACAGATACGCAGTATTTT

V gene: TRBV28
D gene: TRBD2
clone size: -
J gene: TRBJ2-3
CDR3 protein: CASRPPGLAGVTDTQYF
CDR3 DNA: TGTGCCAGCAGACCCCCGGGACTAGCGGGAGTCACCGATACGCAGTATTTT

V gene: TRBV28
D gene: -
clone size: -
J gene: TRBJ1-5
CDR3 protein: CASSTGTGRGFQPQHF
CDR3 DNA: TGTGCCAGCAGTACGGGGACGGGGCGAGGGTTTCAGCCCCAGCATTTT

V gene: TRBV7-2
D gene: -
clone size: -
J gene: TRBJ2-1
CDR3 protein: CASSPRRSYNEQFF
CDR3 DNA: TGTGCCAGCAGCCCCCGCCGTTCATACAATGAGCAGTTCTTC

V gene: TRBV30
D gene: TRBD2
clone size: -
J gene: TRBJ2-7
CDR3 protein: CAWAGAYEQYF
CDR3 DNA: TGTGCCTGGGCGGGGGCCTACGAGCAGTACTTC

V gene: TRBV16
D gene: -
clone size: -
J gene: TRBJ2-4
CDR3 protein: CASSSSAPFNIQYF
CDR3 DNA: TGTGCCAGCAGCTCCTCGGCCCCGTTCAACATTCAGTACTTC

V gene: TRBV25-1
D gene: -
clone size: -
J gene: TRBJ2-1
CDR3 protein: CASTSLGREQFF
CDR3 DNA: TGTGCCAGCACCTCTCTCGGGCGTGAGCAGTTCTTC

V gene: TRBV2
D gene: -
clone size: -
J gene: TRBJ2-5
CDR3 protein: CASSAVQETQYF
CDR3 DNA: TGTGCCAGCAGTGCCGTACAAGAGACCCAGTACTTC

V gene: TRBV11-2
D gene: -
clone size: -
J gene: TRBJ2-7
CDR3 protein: CASSTDRGGLEQYF
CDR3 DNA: TGTGCCAGCAGCACCGACAGGGGAGGGCTCGAGCAGTACTTC

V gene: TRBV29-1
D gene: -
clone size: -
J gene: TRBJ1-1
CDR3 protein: CSVARGAGNVEAFF
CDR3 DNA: TGCAGCGTTGCGAGGGGTGCCGGGAACGTTGAAGCTTTCTTT

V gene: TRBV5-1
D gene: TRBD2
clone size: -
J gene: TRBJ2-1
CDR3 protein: CASSLLAGISYNEQFF
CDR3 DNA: TGCGCCAGCAGCCTACTAGCGGGTATCTCCTACAATGAGCAGTTCTTC